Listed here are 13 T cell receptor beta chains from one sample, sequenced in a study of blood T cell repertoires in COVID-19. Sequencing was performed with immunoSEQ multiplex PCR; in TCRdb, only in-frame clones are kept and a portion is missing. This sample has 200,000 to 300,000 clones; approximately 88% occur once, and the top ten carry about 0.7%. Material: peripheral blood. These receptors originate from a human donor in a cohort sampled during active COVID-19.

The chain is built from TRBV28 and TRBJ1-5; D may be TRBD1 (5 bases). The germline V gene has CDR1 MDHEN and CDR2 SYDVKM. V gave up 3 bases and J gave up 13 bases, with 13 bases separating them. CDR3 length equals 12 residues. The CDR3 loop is CASSLGQGHQHF. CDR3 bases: TGTGCCAGCAGTTTGGGGCAGGGCCATCAGCATTTT.

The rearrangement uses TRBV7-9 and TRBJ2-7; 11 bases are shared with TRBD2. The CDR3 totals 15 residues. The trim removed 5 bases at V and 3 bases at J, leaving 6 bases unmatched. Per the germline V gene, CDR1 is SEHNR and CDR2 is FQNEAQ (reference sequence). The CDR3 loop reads CASSPGLAEIYEQYF. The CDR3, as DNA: TGTGCCAGCAGCCCGGGACTAGCGGAAATCTACGAGCAGTACTTC.

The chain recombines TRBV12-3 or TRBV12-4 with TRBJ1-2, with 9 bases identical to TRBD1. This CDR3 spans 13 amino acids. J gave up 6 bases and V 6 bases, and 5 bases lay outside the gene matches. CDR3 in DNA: TGTGCCAGCAGCAGTAGGACAGGGGATGGCTACACCTTC. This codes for CASSSRTGDGYTF.

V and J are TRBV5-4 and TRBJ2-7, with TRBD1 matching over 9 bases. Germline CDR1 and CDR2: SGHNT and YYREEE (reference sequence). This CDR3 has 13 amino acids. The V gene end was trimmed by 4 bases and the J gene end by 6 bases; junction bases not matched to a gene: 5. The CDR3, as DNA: TGTGCCAGCAGCCGTAGACAGGGGGGCGAGCAGTACTTC. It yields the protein CASSRRQGGEQYF.

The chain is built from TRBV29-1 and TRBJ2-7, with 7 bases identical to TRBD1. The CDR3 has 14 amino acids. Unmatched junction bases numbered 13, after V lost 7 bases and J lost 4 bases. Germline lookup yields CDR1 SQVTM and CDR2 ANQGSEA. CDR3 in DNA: TGCAGCGCCTCCAAGGGACAGATAGCATACGAGCAGTACTTC. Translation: CSASKGQIAYEQYF.

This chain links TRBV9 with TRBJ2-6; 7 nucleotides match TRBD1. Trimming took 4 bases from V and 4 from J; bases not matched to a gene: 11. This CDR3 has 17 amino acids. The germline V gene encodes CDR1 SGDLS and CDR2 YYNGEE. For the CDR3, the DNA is TGTGCCAGCAGCTTCCGAGTCGACAGGGCAGGGGCCAACGTCCTGACTTTC. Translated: CASSFRVDRAGANVLTF.

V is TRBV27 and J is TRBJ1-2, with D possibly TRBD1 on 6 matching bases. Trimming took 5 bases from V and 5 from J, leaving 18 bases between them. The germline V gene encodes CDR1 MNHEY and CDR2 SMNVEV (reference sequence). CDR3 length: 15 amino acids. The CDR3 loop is CASSLAGAPRYGYTF. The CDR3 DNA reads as TGTGCCAGCAGTCTTGCAGGGGCCCCGAGGTATGGCTACACCTTC.

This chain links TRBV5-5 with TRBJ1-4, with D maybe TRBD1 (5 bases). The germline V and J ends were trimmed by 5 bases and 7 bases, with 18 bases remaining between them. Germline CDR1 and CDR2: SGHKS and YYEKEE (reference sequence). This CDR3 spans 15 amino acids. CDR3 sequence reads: CASRLGGALGEKLFF. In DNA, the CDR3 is TGTGCCAGCAGGCTTGGCGGGGCGCTTGGTGAAAAACTGTTTTTT.

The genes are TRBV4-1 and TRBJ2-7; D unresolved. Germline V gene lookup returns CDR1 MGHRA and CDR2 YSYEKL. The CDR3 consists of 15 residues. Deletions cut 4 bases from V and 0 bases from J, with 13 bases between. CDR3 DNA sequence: TGCGCCAGCAGCCCGAGGATGTCGAGCTCCTACGAGCAGTACTTC. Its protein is CASSPRMSSSYEQYF.

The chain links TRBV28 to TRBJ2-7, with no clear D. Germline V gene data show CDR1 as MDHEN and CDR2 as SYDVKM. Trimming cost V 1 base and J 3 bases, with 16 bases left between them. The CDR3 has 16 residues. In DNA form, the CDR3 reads TGTGCCAGCAGTTTATTTCTCAAAACTGCTAACTACGAGCAGTACTTC. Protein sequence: CASSLFLKTANYEQYF.

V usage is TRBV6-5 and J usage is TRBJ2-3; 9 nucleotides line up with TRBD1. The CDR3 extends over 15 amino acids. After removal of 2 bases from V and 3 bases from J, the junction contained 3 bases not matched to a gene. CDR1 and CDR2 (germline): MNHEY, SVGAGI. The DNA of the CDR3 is TGTGCCAGCAGTTACCGACAGGGGGGAACAGATACGCAGTATTTT. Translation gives CASSYRQGGTDTQYF.

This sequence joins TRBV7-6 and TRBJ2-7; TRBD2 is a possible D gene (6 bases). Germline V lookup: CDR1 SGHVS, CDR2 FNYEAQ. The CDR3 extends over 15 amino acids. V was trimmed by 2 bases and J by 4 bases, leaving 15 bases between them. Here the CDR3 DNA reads TGTGCCAGCAGCTTAAGGTCGGGCGGGACTTACGAGCAGTACTTC. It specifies CASSLRSGGTYEQYF.

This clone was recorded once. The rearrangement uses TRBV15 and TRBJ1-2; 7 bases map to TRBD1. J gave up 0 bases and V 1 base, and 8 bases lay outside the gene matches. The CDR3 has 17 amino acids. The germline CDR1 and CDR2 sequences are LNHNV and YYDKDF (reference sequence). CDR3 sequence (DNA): TGTGCCACCAGCAGAGGGGGGACAGATGAAACTAACTATGGCTACACCTTC. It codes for CATSRGGTDETNYGYTF.